This T cell receptor (beta chain) was captured in a study of blood T cell repertoires in COVID-19. Study summary: Donors in the United States, Italy and Spain gave samples during acute or convalescent COVID-19.

The CDR3 runs 13 residues. The trim removed 6 bases at V and 4 bases at J, leaving 5 bases unmatched. Per germline, CDR1 WNHNN and CDR2 SYGVQD (reference sequence). Generated by immunoSEQ multiplex PCR, the TCRdb table keeps only in-frame clones and is missing some. Here the sample spans about 180,000 clones, approximately 88% being singletons. The V call is TRBV10-1, the J call TRBJ1-2, with 7 nucleotides matching TRBD1. The clonotype was recovered from a woman in her twenties or thirties with acute or convalescent COVID-19. The sequenced sample consisted of peripheral blood. In nucleotides, the CDR3 is TGCGCCAGCAGCGAGACAGGGTCCTATGGCTACACCTTC. Translation: CASSETGSYGYTF.